Listed below are T cell receptor beta chains from one sample, sequenced in a study of CD8 T cells in Susac syndrome. MiXCR, run by TCRdb on the immunoSEQ multiplex PCR reads, gives a single entry per CDR3 protein. The sample carries approximately 150,000 distinct CDR3 sequences, roughly 95% recorded once. The specimen sequenced was CD4+ T cells from PBMCs. The source is a human donor with multiple sclerosis. The CDR3 runs from the conserved cysteine through the conserved F or W. The D gene is left open where the match is weak. The size entry is marked missing in some rows and otherwise reads once, few, many or a size class.

D	V	size	J	CDR3	DNA
TRBD2	TRBV3-1	NA	TRBJ2-1	CASSQQGGTSGNNEQFF	TGTGCCAGCAGCCAACAGGGGGGGACTAGCGGGAACAATGAGCAGTTCTTC
NA	TRBV3-1	NA	TRBJ2-7	CASSQGTRTYEQYF	TGTGCCAGCAGCCAAGGGACCAGAACCTACGAGCAGTACTTC
TRBD2	TRBV27	NA	TRBJ2-7	CASGEGAGSSF	TGTGCCAGCGGGGAGGGTGCAGGTTCTAGCTTC
NA	TRBV6-6	few	TRBJ2-1	CASSLGLLSSYNEQFF	TGTGCCAGCAGTTTGGGACTCCTGAGCTCCTACAATGAGCAGTTCTTC
TRBD1	TRBV4-1	NA	TRBJ1-5	CASSPPGTGRNQPQHF	TGCGCCAGCAGCCCCCCCGGGACAGGTAGGAATCAGCCCCAGCATTTT
NA	TRBV29-1	NA	TRBJ2-1	CSVESGKENEQFF	TGCAGCGTTGAATCTGGGAAGGAGAATGAGCAGTTCTTC
NA	TRBV20-1	NA	TRBJ2-4	CSVPPPGTGGIQYF	TGCAGCGTGCCACCACCCGGGACCGGGGGCATTCAGTACTTC
NA	TRBV7-8	NA	TRBJ2-4	CASSFERNIQYF	TGTGCCAGCAGTTTCGAGCGAAACATTCAGTACTTC
TRBD1	TRBV9	NA	TRBJ2-6	CASSEGRTGHFSGANVLTF	TGTGCCAGCAGCGAGGGACGGACAGGTCACTTCTCTGGGGCCAACGTCCTGACTTTC
NA	TRBV24-1	NA	TRBJ2-7	CATSDPRDGTYEQYF	TGTGCCACCAGTGACCCCCGAGACGGCACCTACGAGCAGTACTTC
NA	TRBV20-1	once	TRBJ2-5	CSADPRGRGIQETQYF	TGCAGTGCCGACCCCCGGGGGCGGGGGATACAAGAGACCCAGTACTTC
NA	TRBV11-1	NA	TRBJ2-5	CASSFHYEETQYF	TGTGCCAGCAGCTTTCATTACGAGGAGACCCAGTACTTC
NA	TRBV28	NA	TRBJ1-6	CASRDRGSPLHF	TGTGCCAGCAGGGACCGAGGTTCACCCCTCCACTTT
NA	TRBV29-1	NA	TRBJ1-1	CSVRTHVGTEAFF	TGCAGCGTTCGGACTCACGTGGGCACTGAAGCTTTCTTT
TRBD2	TRBV5-1	NA	TRBJ2-5	CASTPGGPETQYF	TGCGCCAGCACTCCGGGGGGGCCGGAGACCCAGTACTTC
TRBD2	TRBV20-1	NA	TRBJ2-6	CSASRGVVGANVLTF	TGCAGTGCTAGCCGGGGGGTGGTTGGGGCCAACGTCCTGACTTTC
NA	TRBV4-1	once	TRBJ1-4	CASSQDWVEKLFF	TGCGCCAGCAGCCAAGATTGGGTGGAAAAACTGTTTTTT
NA	TRBV27	NA	TRBJ2-1	CASRGAEVGGPVQFF	TGTGCCAGCAGGGGAGCAGAGGTTGGAGGGCCGGTGCAGTTCTTC
NA	TRBV3-1	NA	TRBJ2-6	CASSPLDVPGANVLTF	TGTGCCAGCAGCCCGCTGGATGTTCCTGGGGCCAACGTCCTGACTTTC
NA	TRBV20-1	NA	TRBJ2-7	CSARSPGVDEQYF	TGCAGTGCTAGGAGCCCAGGGGTGGACGAGCAGTACTTC
NA	TRBV28	NA	TRBJ2-7	CASMADASEQYF	TGTGCCAGCATGGCGGATGCCTCCGAGCAGTACTTC
NA	TRBV10-3	NA	TRBJ2-1	CAISERVPNEQFF	TGTGCCATCAGTGAACGAGTCCCCAATGAGCAGTTCTTC
NA	TRBV18	NA	TRBJ2-1	CASSPLGDNEQFF	TGTGCCAGCTCACCCCTCGGAGACAATGAGCAGTTCTTC
TRBD1	TRBV12-3/TRBV12-4	NA	TRBJ2-7	CASREGQTYEQYF	TGTGCCAGCAGAGAGGGACAGACCTACGAGCAGTACTTC
NA	TRBV4-1	once	TRBJ1-5	CASSQVTGINQPQHF	TGCGCCAGCAGCCAAGTGACGGGCATCAATCAGCCCCAGCATTTT
NA	TRBV3-1	NA	TRBJ1-1	CASSHRSWDTEAFF	TGTGCCAGCAGCCATCGGTCCTGGGACACTGAAGCTTTCTTT
NA	TRBV12-3/TRBV12-4	NA	TRBJ1-1	CASSLRGEGTEAFF	TGTGCCAGCAGCCTAAGGGGGGAGGGCACTGAAGCTTTCTTT
TRBD1	TRBV11-1	NA	TRBJ2-2	CASSLRAGTGWGELFF	TGTGCCAGCAGCTTAAGGGCCGGGACAGGGTGGGGTGAGCTGTTTTTT
NA	TRBV18	NA	TRBJ2-7	CASSPVGEKAVF	TGTGCCAGCTCACCAGTGGGGGAGAAAGCGGTCTTC
TRBD2	TRBV7-2	NA	TRBJ2-5	CASSLSWSGKETQYF	TGTGCCAGCAGCTTGAGTTGGAGCGGGAAGGAGACCCAGTACTTC
NA	TRBV12-3/TRBV12-4	few	TRBJ1-1	CASSLGVNTEAFF	TGTGCCAGCAGTTTAGGAGTGAACACTGAAGCTTTCTTT
TRBD1	TRBV20-1	once	TRBJ1-5	CSARAGTGNQPQHF	TGCAGTGCTAGAGCCGGGACAGGGAATCAGCCCCAGCATTTT
NA	TRBV29-1	once	TRBJ1-5	CSVVYGNSNQPQHF	TGCAGCGTTGTCTACGGAAATAGCAATCAGCCCCAGCATTTT
NA	TRBV23-1	NA	TRBJ1-6	CASITRDVGDSPLHF	TGCGCCAGCATCACGAGGGACGTCGGGGATTCACCCCTCCACTTT
NA	TRBV7-2	NA	TRBJ2-3	CASTPGPGRIDTQYF	TGTGCCAGCACCCCCGGCCCTGGGAGGATAGATACGCAGTATTTT
TRBD2	TRBV12-3/TRBV12-4	NA	TRBJ2-3	CASSTRGGPSTDTQYF	TGTGCCAGCAGCACCCGGGGGGGGCCCAGCACAGATACGCAGTATTTT
NA	TRBV7-9	NA	TRBJ2-7	CASSLAATYYEQYF	TGTGCCAGCAGCTTAGCGGCGACTTACTACGAGCAGTACTTC
NA	TRBV5-4	NA	TRBJ2-7	CASRVQGSGEQYF	TGTGCCAGCAGGGTACAGGGTTCGGGGGAGCAGTACTTC
TRBD1	TRBV24-1	NA	TRBJ2-2	CATRTGGTGELFF	TGTGCCACCAGGACAGGGGGCACCGGGGAGCTGTTTTTT
NA	TRBV20-1	NA	TRBJ2-7	CSAQRSQGSYEQYF	TGCAGTGCTCAGAGGAGTCAGGGTAGCTACGAGCAGTACTTC
NA	TRBV10-3	NA	TRBJ1-4	CASATSSEKLFF	TGTGCCAGCGCGACTTCGAGTGAAAAACTGTTTTTT
TRBD1	TRBV27	NA	TRBJ1-2	CASSPRRQGADGYTF	TGTGCCAGCAGTCCTCGTAGGCAGGGGGCGGATGGCTACACCTTC
NA	TRBV30	NA	TRBJ2-7	CAWGPRGYEQYF	TGTGCCTGGGGTCCCCGCGGCTACGAGCAGTACTTC
TRBD2	TRBV20-1	NA	TRBJ2-5	CSARALAAGQETQYF	TGCAGTGCTAGAGCTCTCGCAGCGGGGCAAGAGACCCAGTACTTC
TRBD1	TRBV20-1	NA	TRBJ2-7	CSARDPDRVYYEQYF	TGCAGTGCTAGAGACCCTGACAGGGTTTACTACGAGCAGTACTTC
NA	TRBV30	once	TRBJ2-3	CAWSAGRAQDTQYF	TGTGCCTGGAGCGCGGGTAGGGCCCAAGATACGCAGTATTTT
NA	TRBV6-5	few	TRBJ1-2	CASSYGAGLSYTF	TGTGCCAGCAGTTACGGCGCGGGTCTGAGCTACACCTTC
TRBD1	TRBV3-1	NA	TRBJ1-1	CASSRFAGGEKAFF	TGTGCCAGCAGCCGATTCGCAGGGGGCGAAAAAGCTTTCTTT
NA	TRBV20-1	NA	TRBJ1-1	CSARDVAYPAAFF	TGCAGTGCTAGAGATGTGGCCTACCCGGCTGCTTTCTTT
NA	TRBV5-6	NA	TRBJ2-1	CASSRNTGSSYNEQFF	TGTGCCAGCAGCAGAAATACAGGGTCGTCCTACAATGAGCAGTTCTTC
NA	TRBV27	once	TRBJ2-5	CASGKTGLGTQYF	TGTGCCAGCGGGAAAACAGGGTTGGGGACCCAGTACTTC
NA	TRBV30	few	TRBJ1-6	CAWRGGLDSPLHF	TGTGCCTGGAGGGGGGGGTTGGATTCACCCCTCCACTTT
NA	TRBV21-1	once	TRBJ2-7	CASSKGLEQYF	TGTGCCAGCAGCAAAGGTTTAGAGCAGTACTTC
NA	TRBV3-1	NA	TRBJ1-5	CASSQTGRLRQPQHF	TGTGCCAGCAGCCAGACGGGGCGGTTAAGGCAGCCCCAGCATTTT
NA	TRBV7-9	NA	TRBJ1-5	CASSLGPGGANQPQHF	TGTGCCAGCAGCTTAGGGCCAGGAGGCGCCAATCAGCCCCAGCATTTT
NA	TRBV7-8	NA	TRBJ1-5	CASSYQGRNQPQHF	TGTGCCAGCAGCTACCAGGGACGCAATCAGCCCCAGCATTTT
NA	TRBV24-1	NA	TRBJ2-5	CATSVGGAQRETQYF	TGTGCCACCAGTGTGGGGGGGGCCCAGCGGGAGACCCAGTACTTC